This record concerns one TCR beta chain sequence. The antigen is not known. Germline V gene sequence: CDR1 MNHEY, CDR2 SMNVEV (reference sequence). Trimming pared 5 bases from V and 2 bases from J, leaving 13 bases between. The CDR3 is made up of 14 amino acids. The sample belongs to a study of CD8+ T cells in alopecia areata. Whole-study context: Each day, treated patients took oral tofacitinib twice, at 5 to 10 mg per dose. General observations from the study: Within the top 100, expanded CD8+ clones significantly decreased with tofacitinib, as did scalp clonality.

Extraction and reverse transcription of RNA yielded cDNA as the sequencing template. The method was immunoSEQ multiplex PCR; TCRdb's version includes in-frame clones alone and lacks a portion of them. The sample contains fewer than 150,000 clones, roughly three fifths of which appear only once. Treatment noted: oral pan-JAK inhibitor, 5-10 mg twice daily. In alopecia areata patients, both lesional scalp punch biopsies and peripheral blood were collected. The sequences come from CD4+ T cells sorted from blood, collected at week 24, from a patient treated with tofacitinib. The sequence derives from a human donor with alopecia areata. The gene calls are TRBV27 and TRBJ2-7; D could derive from TRBD1 or TRBD2 (5 bases each). The CDR3 loop reads CASSTGRTTYEQYF. The CDR3 DNA sequence: TGTGCCAGCAGTACGGGACGGACAACCTACGAGCAGTACTTC.